Below are 17 T cell receptor beta chains sequenced from a single sample in a study of T cell responses to AZD1222 COVID-19 vaccine. The assay was immunoSEQ multiplex PCR, and TCRdb's table has in-frame clones only and misses some. The sample includes nearly 110,000 clones, 80% to 90% of them seen just once. The material was peripheral blood, obtained on day 0 of AZD1222 vaccination. The receptors stem from an adult in good health.

J is TRBJ2-3 and V is TRBV30, with unresolved D. Trimming took off 2 bases at V and 2 bases at J, with 5 bases between the two ends. The length of the CDR3 is 12 residues. In germline, CDR1 is GTSNPN, CDR2 SVGIG (reference sequence). CDR3 sequence: CAWSRATDTQYF. The CDR3 nucleotides are TGTGCCTGGAGTAGGGCCACAGATACGCAGTATTTT.

CDR3 sequence reads: CASSQEYRSITGGTDTQYF. CDR3 coding DNA: TGCGCCAGCAGCCAGGAGTACCGGAGTATAACGGGGGGCACAGATACGCAGTATTTT. The chain combines TRBV4-3 with TRBJ2-3; TRBD2 might be the D (6 bases). The CDR3 is made up of 19 amino acids. Germline V CDR1 and CDR2: LGHNA, YSLEER. V lost 3 bases and J 1 base, leaving 23 bases between the germline ends.

The chain recombines TRBV27 with TRBJ2-5, with TRBD2 identical over 9 bases. J lost 6 bases, V lost 6 bases, and 8 bases had no gene match. The germline CDR1 and CDR2 sequences are MNHEY and SMNVEV (reference sequence). CDR3 length equals 14 residues. CDR3: CASSLVAGAKTQYF. CDR3 nucleotides: TGTGCCAGCAGCCTGGTAGCGGGAGCAAAGACCCAGTACTTC.

The genes are TRBV19 and TRBJ1-3, with D perhaps TRBD1 (5 bases). The CDR3 spans 16 residues. In germline, CDR1 is LNHDA, CDR2 SQIVND (reference sequence). Trimming took off 4 bases at V and 0 bases at J, with 13 bases between the two ends. The DNA of the CDR3 is TGTGCCAGTAGTAGGGGGTTGGGCGCCTCTGGAAACACCATATATTTT. Amino acids: CASSRGLGASGNTIYF.

This clone has just one count. The CDR3 sequence: CAWSVLTRDQPQHF. The CDR3 bases are TGTGCCTGGAGTGTACTAACCAGGGATCAGCCCCAGCATTTT. The rearrangement links TRBV30 to TRBJ1-5; perhaps TRBD1 as D (5 bases). The V gene lost 0 bases and the J gene lost 5 bases, with 11 bases spanning the gap. The CDR3 runs to 14 residues. From germline, CDR1 is GTSNPN and CDR2 SVGIG (reference sequence).

The chain carries TRBV27 and TRBJ2-6; D not resolved. Trimming pared 6 bases from V and 0 bases from J, leaving 12 bases between. The CDR3 loop spans 16 amino acids. In germline, CDR1 is MNHEY, CDR2 SMNVEV (reference sequence). CDR3 sequence (DNA): TGTGCCAGCAGAAGCGATTTCCTCTCTGGGGCCAACGTCCTGACTTTC. It codes for CASRSDFLSGANVLTF.

This sequence joins TRBV27 and TRBJ1-5; 9 bases match TRBD1. The V gene's germline CDR1 is MNHEY and CDR2 SMNVEV (reference sequence). The length of the CDR3 is 15 residues. V lost 4 bases to trimming and J lost 4 bases; unmatched junction nucleotides: 5. The CDR3 DNA reads TGTGCCAGCAGTTCTCGACAGGGGGTTAATCAGCCCCAGCATTTT. Its translation: CASSSRQGVNQPQHF.

The chain uses TRBV3-1 (or the pseudogene TRBV3-2) and TRBJ1-4; 8 bases agree with TRBD1. After removal of 1 base from V and 4 bases from J, the junction contained 5 bases not matched to a gene. The germline gives CDR1 LGHDT, CDR2 YNNKEL (reference sequence). The CDR3 covers 16 residues. The CDR3 loop reads CASSQGQGNYNEKLFF. As DNA, the CDR3 is TGTGCCAGCAGCCAAGGACAGGGGAATTATAATGAAAAACTGTTTTTT.

The chain recombines TRBV7-7 with TRBJ2-2; 10 nucleotides agree with TRBD1. Germline V gene sequence: CDR1 SSHAT, CDR2 FNYEAQ (reference sequence). The CDR3 covers 15 residues. Unmatched junction bases numbered 5, after V lost 5 bases and J lost 5 bases. The CDR3 loop reads CASSQDRGRTGELFF. DNA of the CDR3: TGTGCCAGCAGCCAAGACAGGGGGCGAACCGGGGAGCTGTTTTTT.

This clone was found a few times. The rearrangement uses TRBV7-9 and TRBJ1-1; 7 bases fit TRBD1. The CDR3 totals 17 residues. Germline V lookup: CDR1 SEHNR, CDR2 FQNEAQ (reference sequence). V gave up 3 bases and J gave up 0 bases; unmatched junction bases: 10. As DNA, the CDR3 is TGTGCCAGCAGCTTGACAGGGTCTACTAGCCTGAACACTGAAGCTTTCTTT. It yields the protein CASSLTGSTSLNTEAFF.

The J gene is TRBJ2-5, the V gene TRBV5-4, with D perhaps TRBD2 (5 bases). Trimming left V 4 bases short and J 2 bases short, with 18 bases between. There are 16 residues in the CDR3. Germline V gene lookup returns CDR1 SGHNT and CDR2 YYREEE (reference sequence). CDR3 nucleotide sequence: TGTGCCAGCAGCCCCAATTCGGGGTCGGTACAAGAGACCCAGTACTTC. Its protein product is CASSPNSGSVQETQYF.

The V call is TRBV10-3, the J call TRBJ2-7; 10 nucleotides align to TRBD1. Trimming cost V 4 bases and J 0 bases; bases outside gene matches: 0. The length of the CDR3 is 14 residues. Germline CDR1 ENHRY, CDR2 SYGVKD. The CDR3 spells CAISGTGGSYEQYF. CDR3 bases: TGTGCCATCAGTGGGACAGGGGGCTCCTACGAGCAGTACTTC.

The chain carries TRBV28 and TRBJ2-2; weak D call: TRBD2 (5 bases). CDR1 is MDHEN, CDR2 SYDVKM, per germline. Between the trimmed V and J ends, which lost 5 bases and 3 bases, there was a span of 10 bases. The CDR3 has 14 residues. The CDR3: CASSAEAHTGELFF. For the CDR3, the DNA is TGTGCCAGCAGTGCGGAGGCCCACACCGGGGAGCTGTTTTTT.

V gene TRBV5-6 combines with J gene TRBJ1-2, with 9 bases aligning to TRBD1. V was pared by 3 bases and J by 3 bases, with 6 bases of the junction left unmatched. Germline CDR1 and CDR2: SGHDT and YYEEEE. The CDR3 sequence is 15 residues long. The CDR3 loop is CASSWTGEEYYGYTF. The CDR3 DNA sequence: TGTGCCAGCAGCTGGACAGGGGAAGAGTACTATGGCTACACCTTC.

J is TRBJ2-4 and V is TRBV4-2; 9 bases are shared with TRBD2. CDR1 and CDR2 from the germline V gene are LGHNA and YNFKEQ. The CDR3 loop spans 14 amino acids. V dropped 4 bases and J dropped 8; count of bases not matched to a gene: 6. The CDR3 reads CASSPHSGSYIQYF. The CDR3 DNA reads as TGTGCCAGCAGCCCCCATAGCGGGAGCTACATTCAGTACTTC.

The gene calls are TRBV6-5 and TRBJ1-3, with 9 bases fitting TRBD1. Per the germline V gene, CDR1 is MNHEY and CDR2 is SVGAGI. The CDR3 runs 15 residues. Trimming removed 7 bases from V and 0 bases from J; junction bases left unmatched: 4. The CDR3 region is CASTGTGTSGNTIYF. The DNA of the CDR3 is TGTGCCAGCACCGGGACAGGGACCTCTGGAAACACCATATATTTT.

This clone came up once. V and J are TRBV5-4 and TRBJ1-1; TRBD1 agrees at 7 bases. This CDR3 comprises 15 residues. The V gene's germline CDR1 is SGHNT and CDR2 YYREEE (reference sequence). J was trimmed by 1 base and V by 4 bases; bases with no gene match: 7. The CDR3 reads CASSQGGTANTEAFF. The CDR3 DNA follows: TGTGCCAGCAGCCAGGGAGGGACAGCGAACACTGAAGCTTTCTTT.